This T cell receptor beta chain is from a study of T cell responses to AZD1222 COVID-19 vaccine. This table comes from immunoSEQ multiplex PCR, and its TCRdb copy is limited to in-frame clones, with some not included. This table holds 60,000 or so clones, about 79% found once. The study, taken as a whole, reports: The repertoires were collected only after the peak T cell response. The CD4 TCRs associated with vaccination extended across spike and predominated at 160-218 and 743-854.

V lost 5 bases, J lost 3 bases, and 17 bases stayed unmatched. The CDR3 totals 18 residues. Germline values: CDR1 SGHVS, CDR2 FNYEAQ. As for this clone: Its antigen is unidentified.

This receptor was taken from an adult in good health. The chain uses TRBV7-6 and TRBJ2-3; 7 bases fit TRBD2. This sample comprised peripheral blood, obtained on day 0 of AZD1222 vaccination. CDR3 nucleotides: TGTGCCAGCAGCCCAAGCTACCTCGGGGGAGGGAGAACAGATACGCAGTATTTT. Encoded protein: CASSPSYLGGGRTDTQYF.